The present T cell receptor (beta chain) was sequenced within a study of technical replicates of blood from a handful of donors. Some clones are missing from TCRdb's copy, which holds only in-frame ones; the method was immunoSEQ multiplex PCR. The repertoire holds under 55,000 clones, with 90% to 96% as singletons. Trimming removed 4 bases at V and 3 bases at J, with 13 bases between. CDR1 GTSNPN and CDR2 SVGIG come from the germline V gene (reference sequence). This CDR3 comprises 14 residues. This chain joins TRBV30 and TRBJ1-5; D is unclear. The clonotype comes from a human donor in good health. The sample taken for sequencing was T cells isolated from PBMCs. CDR3 sequence reads: CAWNGGLTNQPQHF. The CDR3 DNA follows: TGTGCCTGGAACGGAGGCCTTACCAATCAGCCCCAGCATTTT.